The T cell receptor (beta chain) described here comes from a study of radiotherapy plus CTLA-4 blockade in lung cancer. CDR3 length: 15 residues. V dropped 1 base and J dropped 2; count of bases not matched to a gene: 3. CDR1 SEHNR and CDR2 FQNEAQ come from the germline V gene (reference sequence). CTLA-4 blockade using ipilimumab, together with focal radiation, was received by patients with chemo-refractory metastatic non-small-cell lung cancer. Here immunoSEQ multiplex PCR was the method, and the copy in TCRdb shows in-frame clones only, minus some. The sample has approximately 100,000 clones; 82% are singletons.

The sequence was collected from a human donor with non-small cell lung cancer who had a partial response to radiotherapy plus ipilimumab. The sample in question was peripheral blood, obtained from a patient treated with radiotherapy plus ipilimumab. V is TRBV7-9 and J is TRBJ2-3; TRBD1 matches at 7 bases. This chain's CDR3 is CASSLETGNTDTQYF. The CDR3, as DNA: TGTGCCAGCAGCTTAGAGACAGGGAACACAGATACGCAGTATTTT.